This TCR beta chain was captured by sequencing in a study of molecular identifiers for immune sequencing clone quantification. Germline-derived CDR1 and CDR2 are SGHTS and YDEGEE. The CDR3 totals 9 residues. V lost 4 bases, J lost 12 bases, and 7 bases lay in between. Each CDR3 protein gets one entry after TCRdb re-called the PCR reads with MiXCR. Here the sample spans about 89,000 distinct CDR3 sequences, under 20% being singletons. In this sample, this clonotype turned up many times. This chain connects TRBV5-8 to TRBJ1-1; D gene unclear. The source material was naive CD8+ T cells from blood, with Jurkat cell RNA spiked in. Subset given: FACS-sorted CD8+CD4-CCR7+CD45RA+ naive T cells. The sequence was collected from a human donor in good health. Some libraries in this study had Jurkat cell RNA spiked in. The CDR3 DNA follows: TGTGCCAGCAGCAGGACGTCTTTCTTT. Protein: CASSRTSFF.